The 17 T cell receptor beta chains in this list originate from one sample, sequenced in a study of technical replicates of blood from a few donors. TCRdb's table, derived via immunoSEQ multiplex PCR, lists solely in-frame clones and lacks some. The sample consists of some 78,000 clones, about 94% of them appearing once. Sequencing was performed on T cells isolated from PBMCs. These receptor sequences come from a human donor in good health.

V gene TRBV2 combines with J gene TRBJ2-4, with 7 bases that match TRBD1. The trim removed 2 bases at V and 3 bases at J, leaving 4 bases unmatched. Germline V lookup: CDR1 SNHLY, CDR2 FYNNEI. There are 15 residues in the CDR3. The CDR3 coding sequence is TGTGCCAGCAGTGAAAAGGGGGCTGGCAAAAACATTCAGTACTTC. Its translation: CASSEKGAGKNIQYF.

The sample holds one count of this clone. This chain connects TRBV27 to TRBJ2-7; D may be TRBD2 (6 bases). This CDR3 contains 14 residues. Trimming shortened V by 11 bases and J by 1 base, and 18 bases separated the two germline ends. From germline, CDR1 is MNHEY and CDR2 SMNVEV (reference sequence). CDR3 amino acids: CAAGRISGSYEQYF. DNA of the CDR3: TGTGCCGCGGGGAGGATTAGTGGGTCCTACGAGCAGTACTTC.

The J gene is TRBJ2-3, the V gene TRBV30; 8 bases line up with TRBD2. With 4 bases clipped from V and 7 bases from J, the junction kept 4 bases outside the gene matches. This CDR3 has 12 residues. Germline V CDR1 and CDR2: GTSNPN, SVGIG (reference sequence). CDR3 bases: TGTGCCTGGATAGCGGGGATTAATACGCAGTATTTT. It translates to CAWIAGINTQYF.

J is TRBJ2-3 and V is TRBV29-1; TRBD2 agrees at 8 bases. CDR1 and CDR2 (germline): SQVTM, ANQGSEA. The V and J ends lost 6 bases and 4 bases, in that order; junction bases with no gene match: 9. This CDR3 is built from 14 residues. CDR3 DNA sequence: TGCAGCGTCACTCTAGCGGGCCCTTCAGATACGCAGTATTTT. Translated: CSVTLAGPSDTQYF.

The rearrangement uses TRBV28 and TRBJ2-1; TRBD2 aligns across 11 bases. The germline gives CDR1 MDHEN, CDR2 SYDVKM. With 8 bases clipped from V and 5 bases from J, the junction kept 11 bases outside the gene matches. CDR3 size: 16 residues. The CDR3 coding sequence is TGTGCCAGCGTCTTAGGAGGGACTAGCGGTAACAATGAGCAGTTCTTC. Protein: CASVLGGTSGNNEQFF.

The rearrangement links TRBV10-2 to TRBJ2-7; TRBD2 matches 8 bases. CDR1 and CDR2 from the germline V gene are WSHSY and SAAADI. The CDR3 is 15 amino acids. Unmatched junction bases numbered 8, after V lost 7 bases and J lost 0 bases. The CDR3 DNA reads as TGCGCCAGCACCTTAGCGGGACCCTACTCCTACGAGCAGTACTTC. Translation gives CASTLAGPYSYEQYF.

The chain combines TRBV10-1 with TRBJ2-2; D gene unclear. Trimming removed 11 bases at V and 4 bases at J, with 14 bases between. The CDR3 contains 13 residues. Per germline, CDR1 WNHNN and CDR2 SYGVQD (reference sequence). CDR3 nucleotides: TGCGCCTCAAGCAGAGGTAGCACCGGGGAGCTGTTTTTT. Its translation is CASSRGSTGELFF.

V gene TRBV2 combines with J gene TRBJ2-7, with D perhaps TRBD1 (7 bases). This CDR3 is 13 amino acids long. Germline V gene lookup returns CDR1 SNHLY and CDR2 FYNNEI. With 7 bases removed from V and 6 bases from J, the gap between germline ends came to 16 bases. The CDR3 loop is CASNRGTEAEQYF. The CDR3 DNA follows: TGTGCCAGCAACCGGGGGACAGAAGCCGAGCAGTACTTC.

The V gene is TRBV6-6, the J gene TRBJ1-4, with TRBD1 matching 8 bases. CDR3 length equals 16 residues. Germline assignment: CDR1 MNHNY and CDR2 SVGAGI (reference sequence). Trimming at V came to 4 bases and at J to 3 bases, leaving 7 bases not matched to a gene. The CDR3 bases are TGTGCCAGCAGTTCCCCGACGGACAGGGCTAATGAAAAACTGTTTTTT. Its protein is CASSSPTDRANEKLFF.

J is TRBJ2-7 and V is TRBV15, with D perhaps matching TRBD1 (5 bases). V was cut by 7 bases and J by 0 bases, with 13 bases left in between. This CDR3 contains 14 residues. Looked up from germline, CDR1 is LNHNV and CDR2 is YYDKDF (reference sequence). The CDR3 DNA is TGTGCCACCAACAGTCTAGACAGCTCCTACGAGCAGTACTTC. Residues: CATNSLDSSYEQYF.

The J gene is TRBJ1-1, the V gene TRBV18, with D maybe TRBD1 (5 bases). The CDR3 covers 13 residues. The V and J ends lost 6 bases and 0 bases respectively, with 8 bases between them. Germline CDR1 reads KGHSH; CDR2 reads LQKENI. CDR3 coding DNA: TGTGCCAGCTCGGAAGGGGTGAACACTGAAGCTTTCTTT. It codes for CASSEGVNTEAFF.

This clone was counted once. This chain links TRBV18 with TRBJ1-6, with 9 bases that match TRBD1. CDR1 and CDR2 (germline): KGHSH, LQKENI. The CDR3 is made up of 18 amino acids. V was pared by 3 bases and J by 4 bases, with 10 bases of the junction left unmatched. CDR3 nucleotide sequence: TGTGCCAGCTCACCCGGCACGGACAGGGGATTTTATAATTCACCCCTCCACTTT. This gives the protein CASSPGTDRGFYNSPLHF.

The chain joins TRBV6-5 to TRBJ2-7; the match to TRBD2 covers 10 bases. The CDR3 length is 15 residues. The ends lost 0 bases at V and 3 bases at J; junction bases unmatched: 2. The V gene's germline CDR1 is MNHEY and CDR2 SVGAGI. CDR3 loop: CASSYSGTSDYEQYF. In DNA, the CDR3 is TGTGCCAGCAGTTACTCTGGGACTAGCGACTACGAGCAGTACTTC.

The CDR3 loop reads CASRKTGTGLTDTQYF. CDR3 sequence (DNA): TGTGCCAGCAGAAAAACCGGGACAGGACTCACAGATACGCAGTATTTT. The chain has TRBV28 and TRBJ2-3; 8 bases fit TRBD1. J was trimmed by 2 bases and V by 6 bases; bases with no gene match: 10. CDR3 length: 16 amino acids. The germline CDR1 and CDR2 sequences are MDHEN and SYDVKM.

V usage is TRBV7-9 and J usage is TRBJ1-1, with D perhaps TRBD1 (6 bases). This CDR3 is built from 12 residues. The germline CDR1 and CDR2 sequences are SEHNR and FQNEAQ (reference sequence). Trimming removed 7 bases at V and 10 bases at J, with 16 bases between. CDR3 amino acids: CASTVGGAAAFF. In DNA, the CDR3 is TGTGCCAGCACCGTGGGGGGGGCCGCAGCTTTCTTT.

J is TRBJ2-7 and V is TRBV5-4, with TRBD2 identical over 12 bases. V was clipped by 0 bases and J by 6 bases; unmatched bases: 7. Per germline, CDR1 SGHNT and CDR2 YYREEE (reference sequence). There are 16 residues in the CDR3. The CDR3 sequence is CASSLESGLAGLEQYF. CDR3 nucleotides: TGTGCCAGCAGCTTGGAGAGTGGACTAGCGGGACTCGAGCAGTACTTC.

This chain connects TRBV2 to TRBJ2-5; perhaps TRBD1 as D (5 bases). This CDR3 contains 13 residues. Germline V gene lookup returns CDR1 SNHLY and CDR2 FYNNEI. Trimming removed 4 bases at V and 5 bases at J, with 11 bases between. As DNA, the CDR3 is TGTGCCAGCAGTGGTCCAGGGCTCGAGACCCAGTACTTC. Amino acids: CASSGPGLETQYF.